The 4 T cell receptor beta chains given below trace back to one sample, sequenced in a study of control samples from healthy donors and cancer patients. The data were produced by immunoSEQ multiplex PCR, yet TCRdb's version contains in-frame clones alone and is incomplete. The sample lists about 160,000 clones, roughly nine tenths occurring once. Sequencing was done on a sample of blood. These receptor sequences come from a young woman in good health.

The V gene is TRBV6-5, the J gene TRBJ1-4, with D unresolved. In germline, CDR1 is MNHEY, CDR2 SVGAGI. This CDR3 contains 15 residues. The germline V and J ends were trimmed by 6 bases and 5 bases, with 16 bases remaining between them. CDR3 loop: CASRRTYLMNEKLFF. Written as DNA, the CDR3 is TGTGCCAGCAGGCGGACTTACCTAATGAATGAAAAACTGTTTTTT.

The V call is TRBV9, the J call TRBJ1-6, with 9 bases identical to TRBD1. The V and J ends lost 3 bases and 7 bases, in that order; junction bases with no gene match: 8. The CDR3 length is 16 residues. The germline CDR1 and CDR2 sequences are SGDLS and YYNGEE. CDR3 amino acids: CASSADSGQGNSPLHF. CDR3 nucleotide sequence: TGTGCCAGCAGCGCCGATTCTGGACAGGGGAATTCACCCCTCCACTTT.

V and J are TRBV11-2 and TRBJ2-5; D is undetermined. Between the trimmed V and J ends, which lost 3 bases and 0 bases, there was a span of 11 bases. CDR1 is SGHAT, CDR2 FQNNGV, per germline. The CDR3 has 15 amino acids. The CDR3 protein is CASSLTPPDQETQYF. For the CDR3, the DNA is TGTGCCAGCAGCTTGACACCTCCCGACCAAGAGACCCAGTACTTC. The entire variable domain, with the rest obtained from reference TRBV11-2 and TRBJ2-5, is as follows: EAGVAQSPRYKIIEKRQSVAFWCNPISGHATLYWYQQILGQGPKLLIQFQNNGVVDDSQLPKDRFSAERLKGVDSTLKIQPAKLEDSAVYLCASSLTPPDQETQYFGPGTRLLVL.

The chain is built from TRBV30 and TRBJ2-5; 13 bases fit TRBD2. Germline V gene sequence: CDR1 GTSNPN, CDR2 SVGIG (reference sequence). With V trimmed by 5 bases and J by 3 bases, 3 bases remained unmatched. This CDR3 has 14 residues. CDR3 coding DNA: TGTGCCTGGCGGACTAGCGGGAGTAAAGAGACCCAGTACTTC. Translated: CAWRTSGSKETQYF.